This passage covers 6 T cell receptor beta chains from one sample sequenced in a study of blood T cell repertoires in COVID-19. Assay used: immunoSEQ multiplex PCR; TCRdb lists only in-frame clones, some missing. The sample contains some 71,000 clones, 85% to 90% of which appear only once. Sequencing was carried out using peripheral blood. The source is a man over 45 with acute or convalescent COVID-19.

The chain combines TRBV19 with TRBJ1-4; no clear D gene. Germline loops: CDR1 LNHDA, CDR2 SQIVND (reference sequence). V was trimmed by 0 bases and J by 0 bases, leaving 5 bases between them. The CDR3 runs to 15 residues. CDR3 region: CASSIDIATNEKLFF. In DNA, the CDR3 is TGTGCCAGTAGTATAGATATCGCAACTAATGAAAAACTGTTTTTT.

The CDR3 loop reads CASSRDSYTDTQYF. CDR3 nucleotide sequence: TGCGCCAGCAGCCGGGACTCATACACAGATACGCAGTATTTT. The chain combines TRBV5-1 with TRBJ2-3; D is perhaps TRBD2 (6 bases). V was trimmed by 4 bases and J by 2 bases, leaving 11 bases between them. CDR1 and CDR2 from the germline V gene are SGHRS and YFSETQ. The CDR3 length is 14 residues.

V is TRBV24-1 and J is TRBJ2-5; the match to TRBD1 covers 7 bases. The length of the CDR3 is 15 residues. Germline loops: CDR1 KGHDR, CDR2 SFDVKD. V was clipped by 3 bases and J by 2 bases; unmatched bases: 5. CDR3 residues: CATSDHRGHQETQYF. In nucleotides, the CDR3 is TGTGCCACCAGTGATCACAGGGGCCATCAAGAGACCCAGTACTTC.

V and J are TRBV2 and TRBJ2-3; 8 nucleotides match TRBD1. The J segment lost 4 bases and the V segment lost 8 bases, leaving 11 bases of the junction unmatched. This CDR3 contains 15 residues. Germline V gene sequence: CDR1 SNHLY, CDR2 FYNNEI. This chain's CDR3 is CASLSDRAGADTQYF. CDR3 coding DNA: TGTGCCAGCTTGTCGGACAGGGCGGGCGCAGATACGCAGTATTTT.

The chain has TRBV6-5 and TRBJ2-5; D not certain. Germline V gives CDR1 MNHEY, CDR2 SVGAGI. Trimming cost V 2 bases and J 12 bases, with 10 bases left between them. This CDR3 is 11 amino acids long. The CDR3 sequence: CASSYRSREYF. The DNA of the CDR3 is TGTGCCAGCAGTTACAGGTCCCGGGAGTACTTC.

V gene TRBV5-1 combines with J gene TRBJ2-7, with 8 nucleotides matching TRBD2. Germline V gives CDR1 SGHRS, CDR2 YFSETQ. Germline trimming cut 8 bases from V and 0 bases from J; bases unmatched to any gene: 16. This CDR3 has 17 residues. CDR3 coding DNA: TGCGCCAGAGAAATCGGGACTAGGATTCTTTACTCCTACGAGCAGTACTTC. Translation: CAREIGTRILYSYEQYF.